This T cell receptor beta chain is from a study of blood T cell repertoires in COVID-19. Study in general: The United States, Italy and Spain were the sources of the acute and convalescent COVID-19 samples. PBMCs, B-cell-depleted T cells, or T cells provided the cDNA or gDNA that made up the material.

The CDR3 has 15 amino acids. Germline V gene data show CDR1 as LNHDA and CDR2 as SQIVND (reference sequence). The ends lost 7 bases at V and 10 bases at J; junction bases unmatched: 16. Here immunoSEQ multiplex PCR was the method, and the copy in TCRdb shows in-frame clones only, minus some. This table has 270,000 or so clones, about 91% appearing once. Across 20 to 25 US areas, participants ranged in age from roughly 18 to 95 years. The V and J genes are TRBV19 and TRBJ1-1; TRBD1 matches 9 bases. The sample consisted of PBMCs or T cells enriched from blood (not recorded which). The sequence was obtained from a woman in her forties with acute COVID-19. The CDR3 here is CASTIGTGSSYGAFF. DNA for the CDR3: TGTGCCAGTACCATCGGGACAGGGAGTTCCTATGGAGCTTTCTTT.